This T cell receptor (beta chain) was identified during a study of blood T cell repertoires in COVID-19. This CDR3 is 14 amino acids long. V shed 5 bases and J shed 10 bases, with 15 bases lying between them. CDR1 SGHAT and CDR2 FQNNGV come from the germline V gene. As processed by the authors: Scientists estimated how many nucleated cells there were by amplifying reference gene primers. Using immunoSEQ multiplex PCR, the repertoire was profiled, and TCRdb retains in-frame clones only, with some absent. The D gene and trimming were derived from the DNA, and the V and J assignments and clone size from that table. Counted here are roughly 220,000 clones, approximately 82% occurring once; the ten biggest clones make up roughly 15%.

The sequencing input was PBMCs or T cells enriched from blood (not recorded which). V and J are TRBV11-2 and TRBJ1-6, with D possibly matching TRBD1 (5 bases). The receptor's source is a man aged 35-49 years who had recovered from COVID-19. CDR3 sequence (DNA): TGTGCCAGCAGCCCGGGGGTCGGGCGATCACCCCTCCACTTT. Translation gives CASSPGVGRSPLHF.